This TCR beta chain emerged from a study of graft-versus-host responses after intestinal transplantation. The overall study: Recipients across the board were started on anti-thymocyte globulin induction, then kept on tacrolimus and steroids for approximately three years.

TCRdb keeps only in-frame clones here, not all; method: immunoSEQ multiplex PCR. The table includes 20,000 to 30,000 clones, roughly 85% detected once. The ends were cut back, 4 bases at V and 8 bases at J, with 8 bases in the middle. Germline assignment: CDR1 LNHNV and CDR2 YYDKDF (reference sequence). This CDR3 spans 12 amino acids. The sequences come from PBMCs, collected 28 days after intestinal transplant. The V gene is TRBV15, the J gene TRBJ1-4, with D unclear. The TCR originated in a human patient who received an intestinal transplant, so some T cells may come from the graft donor. CDR3 nucleotides: TGTGCCACCAGCAATGCAGGAGAAAAACTGTTTTTT. This translates into CATSNAGEKLFF.